This T cell receptor beta chain is from a study of long-term antiretroviral therapy in people with HIV. Study-level points and caveats: Controls exceeded HIV repertoires in CDR3 length range.

A word on this clone: Its antigen is not known.

Germline V gene lookup returns CDR1 MNHEY and CDR2 SMNVEV (reference sequence). The CDR3 totals 13 residues. The junction had 0 bases not matched to a gene; V was cut back by 8 bases and J by 4 bases. immunoSEQ v3.0 was run at survey level. Per-sample sequencing targets were roughly 40,000-55,000 T-cell genomes. TCRdb keeps only in-frame clones here, not all; method: immunoSEQ multiplex PCR. The sample lists 20,000 to 25,000 clones, about 80% occurring once. The chain is built from TRBV27 and TRBJ2-3; 13 bases fit TRBD2. The receptor comes from a woman in her 40s with HIV. The sample consisted of unsorted PBMCs, taken 1.1 years before starting antiretroviral therapy. CDR3 sequence: CASGLAGADTQYF. CDR3 sequence (DNA): TGTGCCAGCGGACTAGCGGGAGCAGATACGCAGTATTTT.